A selection of T cell receptor beta chains follows, all from one sample in a study of T cells in tumors and immune-related adverse events. Assay: immunoSEQ multiplex PCR; the TCRdb copy retains only in-frame clones and omits some. This table holds about 22,000 clones, 75% to 95% found once. Sequences were derived from lymph node tissue, sampled from a patient treated with anti-PD-1 therapy. The receptors originated from a female donor with metastatic renal cell carcinoma. The conserved cysteine and the conserved F or W are not part of the CDR3 here. Clone size is shown for a subset of rows, as once, few, many or a class of expanded clone.

>TRBJ1-2|TRBV6-6|-
AGSGRGNYGYT
>TRBJ2-3|TRBV18|-
ASSPVGAPTDTQY
>TRBJ2-2|TRBV6-6|-
ASTTDRGAGELF
>TRBJ1-3|TRBV2|-
ASSDPRGVNTIY
>TRBJ2-4|TRBV6-5|-
ASSLAGVAKNIQY
>TRBJ2-7|TRBV5-4|once
ASSLERDAYEQY
>TRBJ1-1|TRBV10-3|-
ATAEQGGDTEAF
>TRBJ1-4|TRBV5-1|-
ASSLGTDRGNEKLF
>TRBJ1-2|TRBV5-6|-
ASSLASRLWLGYT
>TRBJ1-5|TRBV27|-
ASSLRGGMRNQPQH
>TRBJ2-1|TRBV7-9|-
ASSPRTSSSYNEQF
>TRBJ2-5|TRBV11-2|-
ASSSPRGSGTDGTQY
>TRBJ2-1|TRBV21-1|-
ASSKRSRAGYNEQF
>TRBJ2-7|TRBV30|-
AWSVFGTGSHEQY
>TRBJ2-1|TRBV30|-
AWSVLDEQF
>TRBJ1-1|TRBV10-2|-
ASSDLAEAF
>TRBJ2-1|TRBV9|-
ASSARGGSGNEQF
>TRBJ2-5|TRBV5-1|once
ASSFTKVLETQY
>TRBJ2-3|TRBV19|-
ASSILAGYSTDTQY
>TRBJ2-3|TRBV19|-
ASGLAGGGDTQY
>TRBJ2-4|TRBV29-1|once
SVRGGGRNIQY
>TRBJ2-2|TRBV5-1|-
ASSLGLVGELF
>TRBJ2-5|TRBV11-1|-
ASSLLVVPETQY
>TRBJ1-3|TRBV6-5|-
ASSYSRGRGGNTIY
>TRBJ2-1|TRBV6-4|-
ASSPRSVDEQF
>TRBJ2-1|TRBV25-1|once
ASYPLGSTYNEQF
>TRBJ1-2|TRBV5-4|-
ASSLGQGRSGYT
>TRBJ1-2|TRBV11-2|-
ASSLTTGYGYT
>TRBJ2-3|TRBV11-1|-
ASSFGSGHFTDTQY
>TRBJ2-7|TRBV7-9|-
ASSLAGLVGEQY
>TRBJ2-1|TRBV6-4|few
ASSFLPGQPDNEQF
>TRBJ1-1|TRBV11-2|-
ASSKGRLNTEAF
>TRBJ2-1|TRBV7-7|-
ASSLGEESNEQF
>TRBJ2-3|TRBV5-5|-
ASSLEDTQY
>TRBJ2-7|TRBV5-1|-
ASSSGQGIREQY
>TRBJ2-5|TRBV7-2|-
ASSSRAGVQETQY